The 6 T cell receptor beta chains presented below share a single source sample, sequenced in a study of early T cells in non-severe SARS-CoV-2 infection. TCRdb re-analysed the 5' RACE reads in MiXCR, keeping a single row per CDR3 protein. The repertoire holds about 61,000 distinct CDR3 sequences, with about a tenth as singletons. The sequenced sample was whole blood. Receptors originate from an adult who was a healthcare worker with PCR-confirmed SARS-CoV-2 infection or an uninfected control (not recorded which).

This clonotype occurred many times. The V call is TRBV5-1, the J call TRBJ2-6; 7 bases are shared with TRBD1. The CDR3 extends over 17 amino acids. CDR1 and CDR2 from the germline V gene are SGHRS and YFSETQ. The ends lost 0 bases at V and 0 bases at J; junction bases unmatched: 3. CDR3 loop: CASSLGTGSSGANVLTF. DNA for the CDR3: TGCGCCAGCAGCTTGGGGACAGGCAGCTCTGGGGCCAACGTCCTGACTTTC. The full variable domain, its missing parts supplied by reference TRBV5-1 and TRBJ2-6, is KAGVTQTPRYLIKTRGQQVTLSCSPISGHRSVSWYQQTPGQGLQFLFEYFSETQRNKGNFPGRFSGRQFSNSRSEMNVSTLELGDSALYLCASSLGTGSSGANVLTFGAGSRLTVL.

The chain joins TRBV20-1 to TRBJ2-3, with 8 bases fitting TRBD2. The CDR3 contains 16 residues. The J segment lost 4 bases and the V segment lost 3 bases, leaving 12 bases of the junction unmatched. The germline V gene encodes CDR1 DFQATT and CDR2 SNEGSKA (reference sequence). The CDR3 spells CSASRTAGAASDTQYF. CDR3 coding DNA: TGCAGTGCTAGCAGGACAGCGGGGGCGGCTTCAGATACGCAGTATTTT.

This clonotype came up many times. The chain employs TRBV29-1 and TRBJ2-3, with D uncertain. V dropped 6 bases and J dropped 4 bases, with 14 bases sitting between them. Germline-derived CDR1 and CDR2 are SQVTM and ANQGSEA. There are 13 residues in the CDR3. The CDR3 DNA sequence: TGCAGCGTCCTTAGGTCTACTGCAGATACGCAGTATTTT. Its translation is CSVLRSTADTQYF.

This clonotype occurred many times. The CDR3 loop is CAGGLAETQYF. The CDR3 nucleotides read TGTGCCGGAGGACTAGCAGAGACCCAGTACTTC. The genes are TRBV6-6 and TRBJ2-5, with TRBD2 identical over 8 bases. V was pared by 11 bases and J by 4 bases, with 3 bases of the junction left unmatched. The CDR3 extends over 11 amino acids. The V gene's germline CDR1 is MNHNY and CDR2 SVGAGI (reference sequence).

In this sample, this clonotype turned up a few times. The genes are TRBV7-9 and TRBJ2-5; the D gene is possibly TRBD2 (5 bases). Trimming removed 3 bases from V and 3 bases from J, with 11 bases in between. CDR3 length: 14 amino acids. Germline V gene lookup returns CDR1 SEHNR and CDR2 FQNEAQ (reference sequence). CDR3 loop: CASSFARAEETQYF. CDR3 nucleotides: TGTGCCAGCAGCTTCGCGAGGGCCGAAGAGACCCAGTACTTC.

This clonotype was seen repeatedly, ten times or more. The V gene is TRBV29-1, the J gene TRBJ2-1; 9 bases map to TRBD1. V dropped 4 bases and J dropped 1; count of bases not matched to a gene: 5. The CDR3 is 15 residues long. In germline, CDR1 is SQVTM, CDR2 ANQGSEA. CDR3: CSVAGQGLSYNEQFF. DNA of the CDR3: TGCAGCGTTGCGGGACAGGGACTGTCCTACAATGAGCAGTTCTTC.